A single sample gave rise to the 31 T cell receptor beta chains below, sequenced in a study of tumor-infiltrating lymphocytes in primary liver carcinoma. Unsorted bulk tissue of roughly 20-34 mg yielded co-extracted RNA and DNA. Making TCR beta cDNA involved 400 to 600 ng total RNA and a constant-region primer. It was through three nested multiplex PCR rounds of slightly modified ARM-PCR that TCR beta libraries arose. Two initial PCR rounds of approximately 10 cycles each paired TRBV1-TRBV30 forward primers with a C-beta reverse primer. TCRdb redid the calling of the multiplex PCR reads with MiXCR, one entry per CDR3 protein. Here the sample spans around 79,000 distinct CDR3 sequences, about three quarters being singletons. The material sequenced was tumor-adjacent normal liver tissue. These receptors were collected from a man aged 40-55 years with primary liver carcinoma and hepatitis B virus infection.

About this clonotype itself: A junction boundary mismatches the germline segment, possibly from a read error. The rearrangement joins TRBV2 to TRBJ2-7; TRBD2 agrees at 10 bases. There are 15 residues in the CDR3. Germline CDR1 is SNHLY and CDR2 is FYNNEI. CDR3 protein: CASREGLARTYGQYF. The CDR3, as DNA: TGTGCCAGCAGGGAGGGACTAGCGAGGACATACGGGCAGTACTTC.

For this clonotype: A much larger clone lies one base from this, so it may be a read error. This chain connects TRBV7-9 to TRBJ2-2, with D possibly matching TRBD2 (5 bases). V was cut by 8 bases and J by 3 bases, with 19 bases left in between. The CDR3 spans 16 residues. Germline V gives CDR1 SEHNR, CDR2 FQNEAQ (reference sequence). This CDR3 is CASLPTNGVYTGELFF. The CDR3 nucleotides are TGTGCCAGCTTACCGACTAACGGGGTTTACACCGGGGAGCTGTTTTTT.

Regarding this clonotype: The final CDR3 position lacks the conserved phenylalanine or tryptophan, pointing to a likely read error. The V gene is TRBV11-2, the J gene TRBJ2-1; 9 bases are shared with TRBD2. The CDR3 sequence is 15 residues long. V was clipped by 6 bases and J by 3 bases; unmatched bases: 6. CDR1 and CDR2 from the germline V gene are SGHAT and FQNNGV. Written as DNA, the CDR3 is TGTGCCAGCAGAGCCGGGACTAGCAGCTACAATGAGCAGTTCCTC. This gives the protein CASRAGTSSYNEQFL.

This clonotype has more than one count but fewer than ten. V gene TRBV11-1 combines with J gene TRBJ2-1; 12 nucleotides line up with TRBD2. The CDR3 is 14 residues long. Trimming at V came to 4 bases and at J to 15 bases, leaving 10 bases not matched to a gene. Germline V lookup: CDR1 SGHAT, CDR2 FQDESV (reference sequence). The CDR3 bases are TGTGCCAGCAGCTCAGCTAGCGGGAGGGCCATCCTGTTCTTC. It codes for CASSSASGRAILFF.

With respect to this clonotype: Germline is not matched at one junction end, which may reflect a read error. V and J are TRBV11-2 and TRBJ1-2, with TRBD1 as a possible D gene (6 bases). The CDR3 sequence is 15 residues long. Germline V CDR1 and CDR2: SGHAT, FQNNGV. CDR3 in amino acids: CASTGLRTARYCYTF. The DNA of the CDR3 is TGTGCTAGCACCGGGTTAAGGACAGCGCGCTATTGCTACACCTTC.

Regarding this clonotype: Here the CDR3 omits its conserved ending phenylalanine or tryptophan, so a read error is the likely source. CDR3 in amino acids: CASSPRQVPEHFWGYTL. In DNA form, the CDR3 reads TGTGCCAGCAGCCCGCGACAAGTCCCGGAACACTTCTGGGGCTACACCCTC. This sequence joins TRBV4-2 and TRBJ1-2; D is undetermined. V was cut by 4 bases and J by 8 bases, with 26 bases left in between. This CDR3 has 17 residues. The germline CDR1 and CDR2 sequences are LGHNA and YNFKEQ.

Regarding this clonotype: One end of the junction varies from germline; a read error may be responsible. The gene calls are TRBV29-1 and TRBJ2-5, with TRBD1 matching 11 bases. CDR3 size: 15 residues. Germline assignment: CDR1 SQVTM and CDR2 ANQGSEA. The CDR3 DNA reads as TGCAACGTTGAAACGGACAGGGGGCTGGAAGAGACCCGGTACTTC. Translation gives CNVETDRGLEETRYF.

This clonotype was detected ten times or more. Germline is not matched at one junction end, which may reflect a read error. This rearrangement joins TRBV19 to TRBJ2-1; 11 bases map to TRBD2. The CDR3 consists of 14 residues. Germline values: CDR1 LNHDA, CDR2 SQIVND (reference sequence). CDR3 nucleotides: TGTGCCAGTAGAATAGCGGGAGGGCGCAATGAGCAGTTCTTC. Translation gives CASRIAGGRNEQFF.

This clonotype is large (0.1 to 1%) within its sample. The V call is TRBV11-2, the J call TRBJ2-3, with D perhaps TRBD2 (6 bases). There are 15 residues in the CDR3. V gave up 3 bases and J gave up 0 bases, with 10 bases separating them. The germline CDR1 and CDR2 sequences are SGHAT and FQNNGV. The CDR3 spells CASSFYGGSTDTQYF. The CDR3 DNA sequence: TGTGCCAGCAGCTTCTACGGGGGTAGCACAGATACGCAGTATTTT.

Remarks on this clonotype: One end of the junction fails to match germline, which may point to a read error. The chain is built from TRBV6-5 and TRBJ2-7, with TRBD1 as a possible D gene (5 bases). Germline lookup yields CDR1 MNHEY and CDR2 SVGAGI. The CDR3 length is 16 residues. The CDR3 loop reads CASRPGQAASLYEEYF. DNA for the CDR3: TGTGCCAGCAGGCCCGGACAAGCAGCATCCCTTTACGAGGAGTACTTC.

As to this clonotype: A junction boundary mismatches the germline segment, possibly from a read error. This sequence joins TRBV12-3 or TRBV12-4 and TRBJ1-2, with 7 bases fitting TRBD1. This CDR3 comprises 13 residues. The CDR3 sequence is CASSKTGNYDYTF. The CDR3 nucleotides are TGTGCCAGCAGTAAGACAGGGAACTATGACTACACCTTC.

CDR3 in amino acids: CASSFTGPNTGELFF. CDR3 DNA: TGTGCCAGCAGTTTTACCGGGCCTAACACCGGGGAGCTGTTTTTT. The chain couples TRBV28 to TRBJ2-2; D is ambiguous. CDR3 size: 15 residues. V was pared by 3 bases and J by 2 bases, with 10 bases between. CDR1 MDHEN and CDR2 SYDVKM come from the germline V gene.

The chain employs TRBV20-1 and TRBJ2-3; 8 bases fit TRBD2. The J segment lost 1 base and the V segment lost 6 bases, leaving 9 bases of the junction unmatched. From germline, CDR1 is DFQATT and CDR2 SNEGSKA (reference sequence). CDR3 size: 15 residues. CDR3: CSAKAGAVGTDTQYF. The CDR3 nucleotides are TGCAGTGCCAAAGCGGGAGCGGTGGGCACAGATACGCAGTATTTT.

With regard to this clonotype: A junction end diverges from the germline sequence, so it may reflect a read error. This chain joins TRBV6-5 and TRBJ2-2, with 14 bases identical to TRBD2. CDR1 is MNHEY, CDR2 SVGAGI, per germline. The CDR3 is made up of 17 amino acids. The CDR3 sequence is CASSVRTSGGNNGKLFF. The CDR3 DNA follows: TGTGCCAGCAGTGTAAGGACTAGCGGGGGGAACAACGGGAAGCTGTTTTTT.

This chain connects TRBV29-1 to TRBJ1-1; D gene uncertain. Per germline, CDR1 SQVTM and CDR2 ANQGSEA. Trimming removed 7 bases from V and 3 bases from J, with 9 bases in between. The CDR3 has 11 residues. CDR3 nucleotide sequence: TGCAGCGACCGACTGGACACTGAAGCTTTCTTT. Its protein is CSDRLDTEAFF.

With regard to this clonotype: A read error may account for a junction end that differs from germline. The rearrangement uses TRBV6-6 and TRBJ1-1; D perhaps matches TRBD1 (6 bases). The CDR3 is made up of 14 amino acids. Germline lookup yields CDR1 MNHNY and CDR2 SVGAGI (reference sequence). Written as DNA, the CDR3 is TGTGCCAGCAGTGGGACATGGGTAAGGACTGAGGCTTTCTTT. As protein: CASSGTWVRTEAFF.

In its sample, this clonotype was seen a few times. An end of the junction does not agree with germline; a read error may underlie this. The J gene is TRBJ2-2, the V gene TRBV10-3, with a possible D match to TRBD2 (5 bases). Germline values: CDR1 ENHRY, CDR2 SYGVKD. CDR3 size: 13 residues. This CDR3 reads CAHFDGYAGELLF. The CDR3 DNA sequence: TGTGCCCACTTTGATGGTTATGCCGGGGAGCTGCTTTTT.

As concerns this clonotype: One junction end disagrees with the germline gene, perhaps due to a read error. DNA of the CDR3: TGTGCCAGCAGCATTACCTTTTATGCTAGCGGGAGGGCCGGGGATGAGCAATTCTTT. As protein: CASSITFYASGRAGDEQFF. The V and J genes are TRBV11-1 and TRBJ2-1, with TRBD2 matching over 12 bases. The germline CDR1 and CDR2 sequences are SGHAT and FQDESV (reference sequence). CDR3 size: 19 residues. The full variable domain, with the rest looked up from reference TRBV11-1 and TRBJ2-1, is EAEVAQSPRYKITEKSQAVAFWCDPISGHATLYWYRQILGQGPELLVQFQDESVVDDSQLPKDRFSAERLKGVDSTLKIQPAELGDSAMYLCASSITFYASGRAGDEQFFGPGTRLTVL.

A single count supports this clonotype. The junction departs from germline at one end; a sequencing error may be responsible. This rearrangement joins TRBV11-2 to TRBJ2-2, with TRBD1 matching over 9 bases. Germline CDR1 reads SGHAT; CDR2 reads FQNNGV. There are 16 residues in the CDR3. CDR3 sequence (DNA): TGTGCCACCCATGATCCCGGGACAGGGAACATCGGGGAACTGTTTTTC. Translation: CATHDPGTGNIGELFF.

This clonotype has just one count. The junction departs from the called germline gene at one end, perhaps through a read error. CDR3 in amino acids: CTSSLRLVGDQPQHF. For the CDR3, the DNA is TGTACCAGCAGCTTGAGATTGGTAGGGGACCAGCCCCAGCATTTT. The chain has TRBV5-5 and TRBJ1-5; maybe TRBD1 (5 bases). Germline CDR1 reads SGHKS; CDR2 reads YYEKEE (reference sequence). The CDR3 covers 15 residues.

CDR3 region: CASRSPLRTEAFF. In DNA form, the CDR3 reads TGTGCCAGCAGATCCCCCCTTCGTACTGAAGCTTTCTTT. This chain uses TRBV6-2 or TRBV6-3 with TRBJ1-1; D is uncertain. CDR3 size: 13 residues. The V gene's germline CDR1 is MNHEY and CDR2 SVGEGT. The V gene lost 6 bases and the J gene lost 5 bases, with 13 bases spanning the gap.

A word on this clonotype: One junction end does not reproduce the germline sequence, and a read error may be involved. The chain combines TRBV6-1 with TRBJ2-2, with D tentatively TRBD1 or TRBD2 (5 bases each). This CDR3 is built from 15 residues. Germline V gene data show CDR1 as MNHNS and CDR2 as SASEGT. Written as DNA, the CDR3 is TGTGCCAGCAGGACAAGGGGCGGAGGAGCCGGGGAGCCGTTTTTT. Its translation is CASRTRGGGAGEPFF.

This clonotype was seen a handful of times. This chain links TRBV7-2 with TRBJ2-4; 7 bases match TRBD1. The V segment lost 4 bases and the J segment 1 base; nucleotides outside the gene matches: 7. In germline, CDR1 is SGHTA, CDR2 FQGNSA. The CDR3 is 16 amino acids. This chain's CDR3 is CASSSPTRGAKNIQYF. In nucleotides, the CDR3 is TGTGCCAGCAGCTCCCCGACCAGGGGGGCCAAAAACATTCAGTACTTC.

Notes on this clonotype: A much larger clone sits a single nucleotide away, making a read error possible. The chain joins TRBV5-1 to TRBJ2-5; D not resolved. The CDR3 has 14 residues. Germline CDR1 and CDR2: SGHRS and YFSETQ. V lost 3 bases and J lost 3, with 12 bases in between. The CDR3 region has the DNA TGCGCCAGCAGCTCCTCGACACGGGAAGAGACCCAGTACTTC. Amino acids: CASSSSTREETQYF.

The count of this clonotype is one. A clone one base away is much larger, so this may be a read error. The gene calls are TRBV5-1 and TRBJ1-2; a possible D gene is TRBD1 (5 bases). V was clipped by 4 bases and J by 8 bases, with 15 bases between them. The CDR3 consists of 13 residues. Germline CDR1 is SGHRS and CDR2 is YFSETQ. CDR3: CASSPQESRGYTF. CDR3 nucleotides: TGCGCCAGCAGCCCACAGGAATCGAGGGGCTACACCTTC.

With regard to this clonotype: This is likely a read error, given that the CDR3 carries no conserved phenylalanine or tryptophan at its end. V usage is TRBV20-1 and J usage is TRBJ2-1, with 9 positions matching TRBD2. CDR1 is DFQATT, CDR2 SNEGSKA, per germline (reference sequence). The CDR3 is made up of 14 amino acids. CDR3 nucleotides: TGCAATGTCAGGGGACTAGCCGAGAACAATGAGCAGTTCCTC. Encoded protein: CNVRGLAENNEQFL.

The chain uses TRBV30 and TRBJ2-4; TRBD1 matches 9 bases. V was pared by 4 bases and J by 8 bases, with 9 bases of the junction left unmatched. CDR1 and CDR2 from the germline V gene are GTSNPN and SVGIG (reference sequence). This CDR3 is 14 amino acids long. The DNA for the CDR3 is TGTGCCTGGAACGGAGGGACAGGGTTTGACATTCAGTACTTC. Translated: CAWNGGTGFDIQYF.

The chain combines TRBV7-8 with TRBJ2-1; 14 nucleotides line up with TRBD2. The CDR3 runs to 15 residues. Trimming took 5 bases from V and 8 from J; bases not matched to a gene: 5. Germline CDR1 is SGHVS and CDR2 is FQNEAQ. The CDR3 sequence is CASSLTSGRVDEQFF. The DNA for the CDR3 is TGTGCCAGCAGCCTGACTAGCGGGAGGGTCGATGAGCAGTTCTTC.

The rearrangement joins TRBV10-3 to TRBJ2-1; TRBD2 agrees at 13 bases. Per the germline V gene, CDR1 is ENHRY and CDR2 is SYGVKD. CDR3 size: 13 residues. V gave up 9 bases and J gave up 7 bases; unmatched junction bases: 3. CDR3 protein: CAMRGLAGNEQFF. The DNA for the CDR3 is TGTGCCATGAGGGGACTAGCGGGGAATGAGCAGTTCTTC.

The table lists this clonotype with a count of one. The chain employs TRBV7-2 and TRBJ2-7, with 11 nucleotides matching TRBD2. In germline, CDR1 is SGHTA, CDR2 FQGNSA. Trimming took 7 bases from V and 0 from J; bases not matched to a gene: 5. This CDR3 has 15 amino acids. CDR3 sequence (DNA): TGTGCCAGCACAATCACTAGCGGGAGCTCCTACGAGCAGTACTTC. Translating gives CASTITSGSSYEQYF.

In regard to this clonotype: An end of the junction does not agree with germline; a read error may underlie this. J is TRBJ2-5 and V is TRBV11-1; perhaps D is TRBD1 or TRBD2 (5 bases each). Germline CDR1 is SGHAT and CDR2 is FQDESV (reference sequence). The CDR3 runs to 14 residues. CDR3 nucleotide sequence: TGTGTCAGCAGTGGACAAGTGGAGGTGGAGACCCTGTACTTC. Its protein product is CVSSGQVEVETLYF.